This TCR beta chain is drawn from a study of beta chain features in type 1 diabetes. Across the study: No patient-donor differences in age, gender, total cells or subset yield. The study, taken as a whole, reports: Shorter TCRB CDR3s, moderately but significantly so, were found in Type 1 diabetes patients in all four CD4+ subsets.

This clone was observed a handful of times. Antigen unknown. CDR1 and CDR2 (germline): SGHTA, FQGNSA. The CDR3 has 15 amino acids. With V trimmed by 5 bases and J by 1 base, 5 bases remained unmatched. The study reverse transcribed the entire isolated RNA, so it sequenced expressed TCRB transcripts. Reads from naive, central memory and regulatory T cell samples averaged roughly 3.3 million. TCRdb's copy holds only in-frame clones and misses some; the assay was immunoSEQ multiplex PCR. In the table there are roughly 700,000 clones, 10% to 15% of which are singletons. Each of the CD4+ naive, central memory, regulatory and stem cell-like memory populations was sorted via CD45RO/CCR7/CD25/CD127/CD95/CD27.

The TCR originated in a man between 18 and 35 years old with type 1 diabetes. This sequence joins TRBV7-2 and TRBJ2-3; 8 positions agree with TRBD2. Source material: naive CD4+ T cells from blood. The CDR3 DNA is TGTGCCAGCAGCCTCCAGACTAGCGGCACAGATACGCAGTATTTT. Its translation: CASSLQTSGTDTQYF.